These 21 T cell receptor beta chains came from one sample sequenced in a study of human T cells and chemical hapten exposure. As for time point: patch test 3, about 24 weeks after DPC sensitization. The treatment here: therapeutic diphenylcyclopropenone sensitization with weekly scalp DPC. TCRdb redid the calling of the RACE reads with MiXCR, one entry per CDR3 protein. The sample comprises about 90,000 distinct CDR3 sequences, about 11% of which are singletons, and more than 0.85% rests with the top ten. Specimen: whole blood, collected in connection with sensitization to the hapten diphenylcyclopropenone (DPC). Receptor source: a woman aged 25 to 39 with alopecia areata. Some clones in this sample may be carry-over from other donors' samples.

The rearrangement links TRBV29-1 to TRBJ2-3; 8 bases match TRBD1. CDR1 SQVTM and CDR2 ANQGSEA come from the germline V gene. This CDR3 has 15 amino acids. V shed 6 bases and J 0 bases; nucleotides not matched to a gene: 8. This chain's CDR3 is CSVDRQGQSTDTQYF. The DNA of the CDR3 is TGCAGCGTCGATAGACAGGGGCAGAGCACAGATACGCAGTATTTT.

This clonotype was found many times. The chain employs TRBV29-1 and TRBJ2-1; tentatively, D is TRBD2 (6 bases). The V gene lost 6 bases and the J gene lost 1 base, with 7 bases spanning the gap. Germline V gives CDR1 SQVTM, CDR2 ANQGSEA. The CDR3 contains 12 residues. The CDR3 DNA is TGCAGCGTCGGGAGTTCCTACAATGAGCAGTTCTTC. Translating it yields CSVGSSYNEQFF.

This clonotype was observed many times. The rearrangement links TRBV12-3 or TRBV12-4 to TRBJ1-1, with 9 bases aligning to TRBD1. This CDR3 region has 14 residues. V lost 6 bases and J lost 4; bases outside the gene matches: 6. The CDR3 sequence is CASRFPGQGTEAFF. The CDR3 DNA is TGTGCCAGCAGATTTCCGGGACAGGGCACTGAAGCTTTCTTT.

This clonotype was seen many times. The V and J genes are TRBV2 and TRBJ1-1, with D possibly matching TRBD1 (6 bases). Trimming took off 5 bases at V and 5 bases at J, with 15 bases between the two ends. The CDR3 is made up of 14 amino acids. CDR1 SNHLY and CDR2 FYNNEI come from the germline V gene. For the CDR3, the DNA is TGTGCCAGCAGTACGACAGGAAGGGGAACTGAAGCTTTCTTT. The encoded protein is CASSTTGRGTEAFF.

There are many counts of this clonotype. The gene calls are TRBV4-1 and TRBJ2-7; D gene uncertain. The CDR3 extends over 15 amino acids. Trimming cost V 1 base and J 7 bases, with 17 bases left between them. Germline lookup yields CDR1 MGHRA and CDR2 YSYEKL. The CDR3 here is CASSQVGSIGREQYF. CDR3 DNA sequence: TGCGCCAGCAGCCAAGTGGGATCTATCGGACGGGAGCAGTACTTC.

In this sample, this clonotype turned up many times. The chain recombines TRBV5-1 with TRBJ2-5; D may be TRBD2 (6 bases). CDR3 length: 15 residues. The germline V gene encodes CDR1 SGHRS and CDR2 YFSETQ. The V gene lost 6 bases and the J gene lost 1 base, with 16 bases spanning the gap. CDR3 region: CASIRGPGGQETQYF. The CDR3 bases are TGCGCCAGCATTCGGGGTCCCGGGGGCCAAGAGACCCAGTACTTC.

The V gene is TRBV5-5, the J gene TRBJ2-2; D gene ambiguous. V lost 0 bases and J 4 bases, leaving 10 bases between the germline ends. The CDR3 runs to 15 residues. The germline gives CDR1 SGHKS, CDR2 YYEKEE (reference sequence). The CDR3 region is CASSLEASSTGELFF. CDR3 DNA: TGTGCCAGCAGCTTGGAAGCTAGTTCCACCGGGGAGCTGTTTTTT.

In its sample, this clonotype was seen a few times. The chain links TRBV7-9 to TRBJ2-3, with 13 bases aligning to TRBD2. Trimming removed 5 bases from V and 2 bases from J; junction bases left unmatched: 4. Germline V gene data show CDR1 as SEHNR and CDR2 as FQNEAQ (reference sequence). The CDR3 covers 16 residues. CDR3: CASSPGLAGVTDTQYF. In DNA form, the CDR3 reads TGTGCCAGCAGCCCCGGACTAGCGGGGGTCACAGATACGCAGTATTTT.

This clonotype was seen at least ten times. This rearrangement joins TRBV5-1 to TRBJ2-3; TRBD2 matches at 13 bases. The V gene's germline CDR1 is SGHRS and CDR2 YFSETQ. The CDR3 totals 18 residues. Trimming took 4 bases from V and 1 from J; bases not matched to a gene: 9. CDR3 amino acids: CASSVSGTSGDGTDTQYF. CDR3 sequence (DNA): TGCGCCAGCAGCGTAAGTGGGACTAGCGGGGACGGCACAGATACGCAGTATTTT. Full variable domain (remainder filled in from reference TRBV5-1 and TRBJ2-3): KAGVTQTPRYLIKTRGQQVTLSCSPISGHRSVSWYQQTPGQGLQFLFEYFSETQRNKGNFPGRFSGRQFSNSRSEMNVSTLELGDSALYLCASSVSGTSGDGTDTQYFGPGTRLTVL.

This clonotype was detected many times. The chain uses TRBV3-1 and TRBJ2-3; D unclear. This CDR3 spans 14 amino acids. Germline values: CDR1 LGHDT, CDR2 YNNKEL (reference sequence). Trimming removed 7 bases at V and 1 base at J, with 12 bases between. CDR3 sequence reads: CASTAGYRTDTQYF. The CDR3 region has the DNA TGTGCCAGCACCGCCGGTTACCGCACAGATACGCAGTATTTT.

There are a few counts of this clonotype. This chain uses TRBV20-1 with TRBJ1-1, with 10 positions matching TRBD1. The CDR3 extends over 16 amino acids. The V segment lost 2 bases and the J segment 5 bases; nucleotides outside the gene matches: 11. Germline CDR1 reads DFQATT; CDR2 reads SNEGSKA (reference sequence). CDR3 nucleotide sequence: TGCAGTGCTAGATCTACCCGGACAGGGGGTGGTACTGAAGCTTTCTTT. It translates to CSARSTRTGGGTEAFF.

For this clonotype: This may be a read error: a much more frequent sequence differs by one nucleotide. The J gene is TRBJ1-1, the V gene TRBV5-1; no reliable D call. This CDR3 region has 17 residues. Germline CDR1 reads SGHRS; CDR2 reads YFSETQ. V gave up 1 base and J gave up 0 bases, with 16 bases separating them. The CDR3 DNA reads TGCGCCAGCAGCTTGTACCTGACGGCGGATATGAACACTGAAGCTTTCTTT. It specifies CASSLYLTADMNTEAFF. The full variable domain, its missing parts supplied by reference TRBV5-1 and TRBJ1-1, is KAGVTQTPRYLIKTRGQQVTLSCSPISGHRSVSWYQQTPGQGLQFLFEYFSETQRNKGNFPGRFSGRQFSNSRSEMNVSTLELGDSALYLCASSLYLTADMNTEAFFGQGTRLTVV.

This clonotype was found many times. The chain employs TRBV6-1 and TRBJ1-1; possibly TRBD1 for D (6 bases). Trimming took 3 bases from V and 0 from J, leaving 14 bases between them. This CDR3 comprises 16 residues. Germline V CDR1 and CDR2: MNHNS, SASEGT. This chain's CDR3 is CASSDLGARMNTEAFF. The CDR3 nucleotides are TGTGCCAGCAGTGATTTGGGGGCGAGGATGAACACTGAAGCTTTCTTT.

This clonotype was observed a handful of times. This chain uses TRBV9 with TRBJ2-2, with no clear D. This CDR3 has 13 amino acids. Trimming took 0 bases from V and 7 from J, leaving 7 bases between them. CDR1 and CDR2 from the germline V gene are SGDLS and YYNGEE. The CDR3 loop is CASSVEVIGELFF. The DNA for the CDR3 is TGTGCCAGCAGCGTAGAGGTGATCGGGGAGCTGTTTTTT.

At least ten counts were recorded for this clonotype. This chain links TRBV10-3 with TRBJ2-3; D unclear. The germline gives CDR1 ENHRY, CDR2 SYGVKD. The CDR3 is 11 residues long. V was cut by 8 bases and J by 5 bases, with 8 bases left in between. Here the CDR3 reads CAIHAGDTQYF. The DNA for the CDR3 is TGTGCCATCCATGCAGGAGATACGCAGTATTTT.

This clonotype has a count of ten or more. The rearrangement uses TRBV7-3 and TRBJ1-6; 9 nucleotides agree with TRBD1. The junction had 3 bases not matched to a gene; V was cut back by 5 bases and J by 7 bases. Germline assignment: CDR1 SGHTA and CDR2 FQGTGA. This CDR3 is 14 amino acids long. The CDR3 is CASSQGQGNSPLHF. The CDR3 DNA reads TGTGCCAGCAGCCAGGGACAGGGCAATTCACCCCTCCACTTT.

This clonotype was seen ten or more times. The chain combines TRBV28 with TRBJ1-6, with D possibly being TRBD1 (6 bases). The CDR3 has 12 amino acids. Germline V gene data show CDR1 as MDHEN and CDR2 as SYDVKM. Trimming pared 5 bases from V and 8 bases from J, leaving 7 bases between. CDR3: CASSPGDSPLHF. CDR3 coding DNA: TGTGCCAGCAGTCCAGGGGATTCACCCCTCCACTTT. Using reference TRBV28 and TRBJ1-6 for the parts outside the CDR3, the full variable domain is DVKVTQSSRYLVKRTGEKVFLECVQDMDHENMFWYRQDPGLGLRLIYFSYDVKMKEKGDIPEGYSVSREKKERFSLILESASTNQTSMYLCASSPGDSPLHFGNGTRLTVT.

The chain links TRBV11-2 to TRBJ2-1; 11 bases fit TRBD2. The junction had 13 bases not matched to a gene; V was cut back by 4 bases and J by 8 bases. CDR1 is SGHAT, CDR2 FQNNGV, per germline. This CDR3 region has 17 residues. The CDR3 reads CASSSTLAGGFGDEQFF. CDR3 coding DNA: TGTGCCAGCAGCTCGACTTTAGCGGGAGGGTTCGGAGATGAGCAGTTCTTC.

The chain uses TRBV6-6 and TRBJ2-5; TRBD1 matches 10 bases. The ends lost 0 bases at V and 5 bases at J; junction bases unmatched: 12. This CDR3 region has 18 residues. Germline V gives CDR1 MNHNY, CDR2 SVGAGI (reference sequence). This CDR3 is CASSYSDMRQGARETQYF. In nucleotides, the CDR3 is TGTGCCAGCAGTTACTCCGATATGAGACAGGGGGCTAGGGAGACCCAGTACTTC.

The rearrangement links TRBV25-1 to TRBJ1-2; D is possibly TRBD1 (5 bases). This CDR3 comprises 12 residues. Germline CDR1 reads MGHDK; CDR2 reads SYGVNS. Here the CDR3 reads CAAAGLDYGYTF. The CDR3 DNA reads TGTGCAGCTGCAGGGCTCGACTATGGCTACACCTTC.

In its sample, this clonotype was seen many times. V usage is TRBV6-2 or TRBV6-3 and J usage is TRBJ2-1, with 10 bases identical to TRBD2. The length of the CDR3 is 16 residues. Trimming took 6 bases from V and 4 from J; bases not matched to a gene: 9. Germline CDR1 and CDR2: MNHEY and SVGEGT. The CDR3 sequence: CASRHASGSSYNEQFF. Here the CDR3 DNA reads TGTGCCAGCAGACATGCTAGCGGGAGTTCATACAATGAGCAGTTCTTC.